This note documents a single TCR beta chain sequence. Caucasian individuals from Russia who were healthy and aged about 6 to 100 acted as donors. The source of the sample is a study of blood T cells in healthy people across ages. The wider study: When template switching was applied, about one barcoded beta molecule was captured per two T cells.

The germline V gene has CDR1 SEHNR and CDR2 FQNEAQ (reference sequence). This CDR3 has 12 residues. V gave up 2 bases and J gave up 6 bases, with 4 bases separating them. With a J-beta primer mix and a sample-barcoded 5' primer, a second PCR ran about 7 to 11 cycles. Each cDNA molecule received a tag from a template-switch adaptor that had 12 random nucleotides. Each CDR3 protein gets one entry after TCRdb re-called the 5' RACE reads with MiXCR. The sample consists of about 680,000 distinct CDR3 sequences, around 45% of them appearing once. The V gene is TRBV7-9, the J gene TRBJ1-4; D ambiguous. The source of this sequence is a woman in her sixties or seventies in good health. The sequencing input was blood. The CDR3 loop is CASSLWDEKLFF. CDR3 nucleotides: TGTGCCAGCAGCTTATGGGATGAAAAACTGTTTTTT. Full variable domain (remainder filled in from reference TRBV7-9 and TRBJ1-4): DTGVSQNPRHKITKRGQNVTFRCDPISEHNRLYWYRQTLGQGPEFLTYFQNEAQLEKSRLLSDRFSAERPKGSFSTLEIQRTEQGDSAMYLCASSLWDEKLFFGSGTQLSVL.